The rows below give T cell receptor beta chains drawn from one sample of a study of T-cell reconstitution after alpha-beta-depleted transplantation in children. TCRdb re-called the PCR reads through MiXCR, storing one row per CDR3 protein. The table records about 580,000 distinct CDR3 sequences, roughly 23% of them present only once. Specimen: PBMCs, mostly from graft donor cells, collected 360 days after TCRalphabeta/CD19-depleted stem cell transplant. These receptors were taken from a boy under three years old who had a stem cell transplant for acute myeloid leukemia, so the T cells may come from the graft donor. CDR3s include the opening cysteine and the closing phenylalanine or tryptophan. Fields, in order: V gene, clone size, J gene, D gene, CDR3 DNA, CDR3 protein. D genes are given only for firm matches. Clone sizes are given selectively: once, few, many, or a class where the clone is expanded.

>TRBV5-1|NA|TRBJ2-1|NA
TGCGCCAGCAGCTTCCCGGGAAAGGAGCAGTTCTTC
CASSFPGKEQFF
>TRBV20-1|many|TRBJ2-7|TRBD1
TGCAGTGCTAGGGTGGACAGGGCCGAGCAGTACTTC
CSARVDRAEQYF
>TRBV20-1|few|TRBJ2-5|NA
TGCAGTGCTACCGTGGACGGGTCGGGACGTGAGACCCAGTACTTC
CSATVDGSGRETQYF
>TRBV25-1|NA|TRBJ1-2|NA
TGTGCCAGCAGTGAAGGGAGGGATGGCTACACCTTC
CASSEGRDGYTF
>TRBV27|NA|TRBJ2-5|TRBD2
TGTGCCAGCAGTTTCTCCGGGACTAGCGGGGTCGAGGCCCAGTACTTC
CASSFSGTSGVEAQYF
>TRBV20-1|many|TRBJ2-7|NA
TGCAGTGCTAGAGACCGGGACCGTTCCTACGAGCAGTACTTC
CSARDRDRSYEQYF
>TRBV28|NA|TRBJ1-2|NA
TGTGCCAGCAGTTGGGGAGGCTATGGCTACACCTTC
CASSWGGYGYTF
>TRBV20-1|NA|TRBJ1-2|TRBD1
TGCAGTGCTGACAGGGGGAACTATGGCTACACCTTC
CSADRGNYGYTF
>TRBV5-8|NA|TRBJ2-1|NA
TGTGCCAGCAGCTTCATCTGGAATGAGCAGTTCTTC
CASSFIWNEQFF
>TRBV4-3|NA|TRBJ2-5|NA
TGCGCCAGCAGCCAAGATTCTGACTTACAAGAGACCCAGTACTTC
CASSQDSDLQETQYF
>TRBV6-1|NA|TRBJ2-1|TRBD1
TGTGCCAGCGTCGACAGGGCCTCCTACAATGTGCAGTTCTTC
CASVDRASYNVQFF
>TRBV2|few|TRBJ2-4|TRBD2
TGTGCCAGCCACGAGCGGGGGCTAGCCAAAAACATTCAGTACTTC
CASHERGLAKNIQYF
>TRBV20-1|many|TRBJ2-3|NA
TGCAGTGCTAGCAGGTGGGCCGCAGATACGCAGTATTTT
CSASRWAADTQYF
>TRBV5-1|few|TRBJ2-1|TRBD1
TGCGCCAGCAGCTCAAAACAGGGGTTTAATGAGCAGTTCTTC
CASSSKQGFNEQFF
>TRBV20-1|NA|TRBJ2-3|NA
TGCAGCCAACTCTGGGGAGCCGAATATAGCACAGATACGCAGTATTTT
CSQLWGAEYSTDTQYF
>TRBV28|NA|TRBJ2-1|TRBD2
TGTGCCAGCAGCGTAGGGGGACTAGTGTACAATGAGCAGTTCTTC
CASSVGGLVYNEQFF
>TRBV7-2|NA|TRBJ2-1|NA
TGTGCCAGCAGCTTATTGGGGGGAAGCTCCTACAATGAGCAGTTCTTC
CASSLLGGSSYNEQFF
>TRBV18|NA|TRBJ2-2|TRBD2
TGTGCCAGCTCCATGGATGGACTAGCGAACACCGGGGAGCTGTTTTTT
CASSMDGLANTGELFF
>TRBV4-2|many|TRBJ2-5|TRBD2
TGTGCCAGCAGCCAAGGGACTAGCGGGCAAGAGACCCAGTACTTC
CASSQGTSGQETQYF
>TRBV20-1|many|TRBJ1-1|TRBD1
TGCAGTGCCACCGAGGGCAGGGGGTTGTCAGAAGCTTTCTTT
CSATEGRGLSEAFF
>TRBV7-2|NA|TRBJ2-1|NA
TGTGCCAGCAGCCCCCTGCTGGGGCTCAATGAGCAGTTCTTC
CASSPLLGLNEQFF
>TRBV11-2|NA|TRBJ1-1|NA
TGTGCCAGCAGCTTCCCCAGGGCAGGTGAAGCTTTCTTT
CASSFPRAGEAFF
>TRBV20-1|few|TRBJ1-2|NA
TGCAGTGCTAGGTCGACAGGCAGATTGTATGGCTACACCTTC
CSARSTGRLYGYTF
>TRBV6-1|NA|TRBJ1-6|NA
TGTGCCAGCAGTGAACGGGGTGCCCCCAATTTT
CASSERGAPNF
>TRBV21-1|NA|TRBJ1-2|NA
TGTCGGGGGAACTATGGCTACACCTTC
CRGNYGYTF
>TRBV12-3/TRBV12-4|NA|TRBJ2-2|TRBD2
TGTGCCAGCAGTCGAAGCGGGGGGGTAACCGGGGAGCTGTTTTTT
CASSRSGGVTGELFF
>TRBV10-1|many|TRBJ1-1|NA
TGCGCCAGCAGTGACGACGATTGGAACACTGAAGCTTTCTTT
CASSDDDWNTEAFF
>TRBV6-2/TRBV6-3|NA|TRBJ2-7|NA
TGTGCCAGCAGTTACGCGGGGTTCTCCTACGAGCAGTACTTC
CASSYAGFSYEQYF
>TRBV29-1|many|TRBJ2-7|NA
TGCAGCGTGCGCCTTGGGCCCATTCTTTCCTACGAGCAGTACTTC
CSVRLGPILSYEQYF